Listed below are T cell receptor beta chains from one sample, sequenced in a study of cytomegalovirus exposure and HLA in healthy donors. The assay was immunoSEQ multiplex PCR, and TCRdb's table has in-frame clones only and misses some. The sample contains more than 130,000 clones, about 78% of which appear only once. The sample consisted of PBMCs. The receptors stem from a man younger than 35 in good health and CMV-seronegative. CDR3s include the opening cysteine and the closing phenylalanine or tryptophan. Expanded clones get a size class; other rows say once, few or many, or leave the size out.

J: TRBJ1-1; size: -; V: TRBV5-5; CDR3: CASSSQGMQSLITEAFF
J: TRBJ1-1; size: -; V: TRBV6-5; CDR3: CASSYGTGLTLEAFF
J: TRBJ2-1; size: -; V: TRBV7-9; CDR3: CASSPGQTKYPVWSDEQFF
J: TRBJ2-7; size: once; V: TRBV2; CDR3: CASSEQMAVEQYF
J: TRBJ2-7; size: -; V: TRBV27; CDR3: CASSYTRAYEQYF
J: TRBJ2-5; size: -; V: TRBV28; CDR3: CASSSDTGGDWVTQYF
J: TRBJ1-6; size: -; V: TRBV18; CDR3: CASSPEQISPLHF
J: TRBJ2-1; size: -; V: TRBV4-2; CDR3: CASSHALDNEQFF
J: TRBJ1-1; size: -; V: TRBV28; CDR3: CASTRNTEAFF
J: TRBJ2-7; size: -; V: TRBV10-3; CDR3: CAISTDRASYEQYF
J: TRBJ2-1; size: -; V: TRBV7-9; CDR3: CASSPTRLEWSTYNEQFF
J: TRBJ2-1; size: -; V: TRBV27; CDR3: CASRRSGSGMSYNEQFF
J: TRBJ2-3; size: -; V: TRBV7-3; CDR3: CASSTGYLDTQYF
J: TRBJ1-2; size: once; V: TRBV7-9; CDR3: CASSLVEGRGLYGYTF
J: TRBJ1-1; size: few; V: TRBV7-9; CDR3: CASSPSGQLRTEAFF
J: TRBJ2-5; size: -; V: TRBV27; CDR3: CASSLGLAGGETQYF
J: TRBJ2-3; size: -; V: TRBV18; CDR3: CASSLLAATSTDTQYF
J: TRBJ2-5; size: -; V: TRBV18; CDR3: CASSPGQGPKGTQYF
J: TRBJ2-7; size: -; V: TRBV10-3; CDR3: CAISESGQKEQYF
J: TRBJ2-1; size: -; V: TRBV5-1; CDR3: CASSWTGTGYNEQFF